This TCR beta chain was sequenced in a study of CD8+ T cells in alopecia areata. Reverse transcribed after extraction, RNA yielded cDNA as the sequencing template. Some clones are missing from TCRdb's copy, which holds only in-frame ones; the method was immunoSEQ multiplex PCR. The data contain some 190,000 clones, around 51% of them singletons. Overall study results and limits: Many expanded lesional clones stayed in scalp and blood while on tofacitinib. Among patients, TCR sharing was less clear than in mice, a difference possibly due in part to HLA diversity in the patient population. Normal-skin resident alphabeta T cells also appear among scalp sample sequences.

CDR1 and CDR2 from the germline V gene are MNHEY and SVGAGI. The V gene lost 0 bases and the J gene lost 8 bases, with 11 bases spanning the gap. The CDR3 is 14 residues long. This clone turned up a few times. The antigen is unknown. As to treatment: oral pan-JAK inhibitor, 5-10 mg twice daily. Sorting of PBMCs yielded the CD4+ and CD8+ T cells. This chain connects TRBV6-5 to TRBJ1-5, with unresolved D. Sequenced here: CD8+ T cells sorted from blood, sampled at week 52, from a patient treated with tofacitinib. The receptor was derived from a human donor with alopecia areata. The CDR3 loop reads CASSYSRRAEPQHF. The CDR3 DNA reads TGTGCCAGCAGTTACTCGAGGCGGGCCGAGCCCCAGCATTTT.